The next 19 T cell receptor beta chains were all read from a single sample in a study of beta chain features in type 1 diabetes. Findings and caveats of the study: There was a moderate but significant shortening of TCRB CDR3s in all four CD4+ subsets of Type 1 diabetes patients.

Since all of the isolated RNA was reverse transcribed, expressed TCRB transcripts were what got sequenced. Clones were sequenced by immunoSEQ multiplex PCR, and TCRdb holds only the in-frame ones, with some missing. The sample has hundreds of thousands of clones; roughly 13% are singletons. Their antigens remain unidentified. Specimen: naive CD4+ T cells from blood. All receptors derive from a man aged 18 to 29 with type 1 diabetes.

This clone occurred a few times. The gene calls are TRBV5-6 and TRBJ2-2, with D possibly matching TRBD2 (6 bases). The length of the CDR3 is 16 residues. Germline CDR1 SGHDT, CDR2 YYEEEE. Trimming removed 4 bases at V and 4 bases at J, with 17 bases between. The CDR3 region is CASSPPPGGGTGELFF. The CDR3 DNA follows: TGTGCCAGCAGCCCTCCCCCCGGGGGAGGCACCGGGGAGCTGTTTTTT.

This clone was seen more than once but under ten times. The CDR3 is CAWSGPLRGEDTIYF. The DNA of the CDR3 is TGTGCCTGGAGCGGACCCCTGAGGGGTGAAGACACCATATATTTT. The J gene is TRBJ1-3, the V gene TRBV30, with a weak D call TRBD1 (5 bases). Per the germline V gene, CDR1 is GTSNPN and CDR2 is SVGIG (reference sequence). The CDR3 has 15 residues. V was pared by 3 bases and J by 8 bases, with 20 bases between.

The chain joins TRBV14 to TRBJ2-5; TRBD2 matches 9 bases. The J segment lost 1 base and the V segment lost 1 base, leaving 7 bases of the junction unmatched. Germline V gene data show CDR1 as SGHDN and CDR2 as FVKESK. The length of the CDR3 is 17 residues. CDR3 loop: CASSQGSRAGGQETQYF. The CDR3 region has the DNA TGTGCCAGCAGCCAAGGCTCGCGAGCGGGGGGCCAAGAGACCCAGTACTTC. Based on the CDR3 plus reference TRBV14 and TRBJ2-5, the full variable domain is EAGVTQFPSHSVIEKGQTVTLRCDPISGHDNLYWYRRVMGKEIKFLLHFVKESKQDESGMPNNRFLAERTGGTYSTLKVQPAELEDSGVYFCASSQGSRAGGQETQYFGPGTRLLVL.

The V gene is TRBV6-6, the J gene TRBJ2-3, with D possibly being TRBD1 (5 bases). V was clipped by 2 bases and J by 5 bases, with 17 bases between them. Germline V gene lookup returns CDR1 MNHNY and CDR2 SVGAGI (reference sequence). There are 16 residues in the CDR3. The CDR3 loop is CASSYGQGPNRDTQYF. The CDR3 region has the DNA TGTGCCAGCAGTTACGGTCAGGGTCCGAACAGAGATACGCAGTATTTT.

V is TRBV6-5 and J is TRBJ1-1, with a weak D call TRBD1 (5 bases). V dropped 8 bases and J dropped 3 bases, with 13 bases sitting between them. Germline V gene lookup returns CDR1 MNHEY and CDR2 SVGAGI. The CDR3 totals 13 residues. In DNA form, the CDR3 reads TGTGCCAGCGGATTGCAGGGTTACACTGAAGCTTTCTTT. Translated, it gives CASGLQGYTEAFF.

This rearrangement joins TRBV7-6 to TRBJ2-3; TRBD2 agrees at 10 bases. Looked up from germline, CDR1 is SGHVS and CDR2 is FNYEAQ. With 5 bases clipped from V and 1 base from J, the junction kept 9 bases outside the gene matches. CDR3 size: 17 residues. Here the CDR3 DNA reads TGTGCCAGCAGCCGAATTGTCCTAGCGGGGGGCACAGATACGCAGTATTTT. Its protein product is CASSRIVLAGGTDTQYF.

The CDR3 spells CASSAWDRNGYTF. The CDR3 DNA reads TGTGCCAGCAGCGCATGGGACAGAAATGGCTACACCTTC. The V and J genes are TRBV7-2 and TRBJ1-2; 7 bases line up with TRBD1. Germline loops: CDR1 SGHTA, CDR2 FQGNSA. This CDR3 has 13 amino acids. V gave up 5 bases and J gave up 6 bases; unmatched junction bases: 6.

This clone has just a few counts. The chain couples TRBV7-2 to TRBJ1-5, with D perhaps TRBD1 (6 bases). The CDR3 extends over 14 amino acids. Germline V gene sequence: CDR1 SGHTA, CDR2 FQGNSA. V shed 1 base and J shed 5 bases, with 9 bases lying between them. The CDR3 region has the DNA TGTGCCAGCAGCTTAGTCAGGGGCTATCAGCCCCAGCATTTT. This sequence encodes CASSLVRGYQPQHF. The whole variable domain, remainder taken from reference TRBV7-2 and TRBJ1-5, is GAGVSQSPSNKVTEKGKDVELRCDPISGHTALYWYRQSLGQGLEFLIYFQGNSAPDKSGLPSDRFSAERTGGSVSTLTIQRTQQEDSAVYLCASSLVRGYQPQHFGDGTRLSIL.

The CDR3 region is CASSLWEAEQYF. The CDR3 coding sequence is TGTGCCAGCAGCTTGTGGGAGGCCGAGCAGTACTTC. This chain connects TRBV11-2 to TRBJ2-7, with a tentative D call TRBD2 (6 bases). CDR3 length: 12 residues. Germline loops: CDR1 SGHAT, CDR2 FQNNGV. Trimming took off 3 bases at V and 6 bases at J, with 9 bases between the two ends.

This clone was counted between two and nine times. CDR3 sequence: CASSRDPGNTGELFF. CDR3 DNA sequence: TGTGCCAGCTCACGCGATCCGGGGAACACCGGGGAGCTGTTTTTT. The J gene is TRBJ2-2, the V gene TRBV18; D is ambiguous. The CDR3 has 15 residues. In germline, CDR1 is KGHSH, CDR2 LQKENI. Trimming took 4 bases from V and 1 from J, leaving 10 bases between them.

For this clone: The sample carries other DNA sequences with the same CDR3. J is TRBJ1-5 and V is TRBV30; the D is unclear. Trimming shortened V by 1 base and J by 1 base, and 8 bases separated the two germline ends. CDR3 size: 14 residues. The germline V gene has CDR1 GTSNPN and CDR2 SVGIG (reference sequence). In DNA form, the CDR3 reads TGTGCCTGGAGTGGAGGGCCGAGCAATCAGCCCCAGCATTTT. Its protein is CAWSGGPSNQPQHF.

The V gene is TRBV20-1, the J gene TRBJ2-1; D call uncertain. The CDR3 has 11 residues. Trimming cost V 6 bases and J 5 bases, with 8 bases left between them. Germline values: CDR1 DFQATT, CDR2 SNEGSKA (reference sequence). CDR3 nucleotide sequence: TGCAGTGCAAGGAGCGACAATGAGCAGTTCTTC. This codes for CSARSDNEQFF.

This clone showed up just a few times. This sequence joins TRBV30 and TRBJ2-5; the match to TRBD2 covers 13 bases. This CDR3 has 18 residues. The germline V gene has CDR1 GTSNPN and CDR2 SVGIG (reference sequence). J lost 1 base, V lost 3 bases, and 11 bases had no gene match. The CDR3 protein is CAWRKGWTSGRPQETQYF. CDR3 nucleotide sequence: TGTGCCTGGAGGAAGGGATGGACTAGCGGGAGACCCCAAGAGACCCAGTACTTC.

This sequence joins TRBV21-1 and TRBJ1-5; TRBD1, the table's D call, was not compared with the DNA. TRBV21-1 is marked as a pseudogene. CDR3 length: 15 amino acids. CDR3 sequence: CASSNLFWGHQPQHF. The CDR3 nucleotides read TGTGCCAGCAGCAACCTTTTTTGGGGGCATCAGCCCCAGCATTTT.

Only a few counts were recorded for this clone. This chain connects TRBV29-1 to TRBJ1-2, with a tentative D call TRBD1 (6 bases). From germline, CDR1 is SQVTM and CDR2 ANQGSEA. Trimming took off 6 bases at V and 1 base at J, with 12 bases between the two ends. The CDR3 sequence is 13 residues long. CDR3 nucleotide sequence: TGCAGCGTGGGAAACAGGGATAACTATGGCTACACCTTC. Its protein product is CSVGNRDNYGYTF.

The J gene is TRBJ1-2, the V gene TRBV29-1; D unclear. This CDR3 is built from 12 residues. The V and J ends lost 3 bases and 1 base respectively, with 6 bases between them. The germline V gene has CDR1 SQVTM and CDR2 ANQGSEA. The CDR3: CSVDLSNYGYTF. The CDR3 region has the DNA TGCAGCGTTGATCTCAGTAACTATGGCTACACCTTC.

The chain has TRBV7-2 and TRBJ2-3, with D hard to call. The CDR3 is made up of 13 amino acids. V lost 4 bases, J lost 0 bases, and 5 bases lay in between. The germline CDR1 and CDR2 sequences are SGHTA and FQGNSA. Written as DNA, the CDR3 is TGTGCCAGCAGCTGGCGGAGCACAGATACGCAGTATTTT. This gives the protein CASSWRSTDTQYF.

The chain carries TRBV18 and TRBJ2-3; a possible D gene is TRBD1 (5 bases). The V end was cut by 0 bases, the J end by 0 bases, with 10 bases between. This CDR3 contains 16 residues. The V gene's germline CDR1 is KGHSH and CDR2 LQKENI. CDR3 nucleotides: TGTGCCAGCTCACCACCGGAGACAGTAAGCACAGATACGCAGTATTTT. Translation gives CASSPPETVSTDTQYF.

This clone turned up a few times. The CDR3 sequence: CSVVNSWSTEAFF. In DNA, the CDR3 is TGCAGCGTTGTCAATAGTTGGAGTACTGAAGCTTTCTTT. The rearrangement links TRBV29-1 to TRBJ1-1, with D unclear. The CDR3 extends over 13 amino acids. The germline gives CDR1 SQVTM, CDR2 ANQGSEA. Trimming cost V 4 bases and J 5 bases, with 14 bases left between them.